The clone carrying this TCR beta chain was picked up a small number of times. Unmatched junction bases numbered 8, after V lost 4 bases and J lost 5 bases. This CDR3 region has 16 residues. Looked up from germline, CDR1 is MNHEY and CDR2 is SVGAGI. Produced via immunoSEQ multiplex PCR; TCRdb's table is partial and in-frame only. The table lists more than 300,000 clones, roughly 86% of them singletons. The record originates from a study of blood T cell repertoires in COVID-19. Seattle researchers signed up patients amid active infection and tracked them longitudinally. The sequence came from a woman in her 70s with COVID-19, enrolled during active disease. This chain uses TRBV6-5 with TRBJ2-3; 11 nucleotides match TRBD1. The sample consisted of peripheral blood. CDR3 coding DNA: TGTGCCAGCAGTTCGCCGGGACAGGGGGAAGGAGATACGCAGTATTTT. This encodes CASSSPGQGEGDTQYF.